This entry lists 14 T cell receptor beta chains sequenced from one sample in a study of blood T cell repertoires in COVID-19 (TCRdb year 2020). The library was generated by the immunoSEQ multiplex PCR assay. TCRdb limited this immuneACCESS table to in-frame rearrangements with V and J called. A share of clones is missing; checked studies link under half to unresolved V genes, and the rest is unexplained. This sample comprises some 300,000 clones, roughly 90% of them detected only once. The top ten clonotypes cover around 0.93% of the sample. The sequencing input was peripheral blood. The origin of the receptors is a woman aged 40 to 50 with COVID-19, enrolled during active disease.

The rearrangement links TRBV13 to TRBJ1-2; a possible D gene is TRBD1 (5 bases). Germline assignment: CDR1 PRHDT and CDR2 FYEKMQ (reference sequence). V lost 5 bases to trimming and J lost 1 base, with 17 bases between them. The CDR3 covers 16 residues. The CDR3, as DNA: TGTGCCAGCAGCATACGAGCCCCCCAGGGTAACTATGGCTACACCTTC. This gives the protein CASSIRAPQGNYGYTF.

DNA for the CDR3: TGTGCCACCGGCGGACAGAGCTCCTACGAGCAGTACTTC. It yields the protein CATGGQSSYEQYF. The V gene is TRBV3-1 (or the pseudogene TRBV3-2), the J gene TRBJ2-7; a possible D gene is TRBD1 (6 bases). V was shortened by 10 bases and J by 0 bases, with 13 bases between the two germline ends. Germline V gene lookup returns CDR1 LGHDT and CDR2 YNNKEL (reference sequence). The CDR3 covers 13 residues.

The J gene is TRBJ1-4, the V gene TRBV6-2 or TRBV6-3, with 11 bases that match TRBD1. V lost 0 bases to trimming and J lost 6 bases; unmatched junction nucleotides: 6. The germline gives CDR1 MNHEY, CDR2 SVGEGT. This CDR3 spans 17 amino acids. CDR3 amino acids: CASSYSPSGQGDEKLFF. DNA for the CDR3: TGTGCCAGCAGTTACTCCCCATCGGGACAGGGGGATGAAAAACTGTTTTTT.

V usage is TRBV4-1 and J usage is TRBJ1-4, with TRBD1 identical over 7 bases. Looked up from germline, CDR1 is MGHRA and CDR2 is YSYEKL. With 3 bases clipped from V and 0 bases from J, the junction kept 7 bases outside the gene matches. The length of the CDR3 is 17 residues. The CDR3 protein is CASSHGAQGSTNEKLFF. For the CDR3, the DNA is TGCGCCAGCAGCCATGGGGCACAGGGGTCAACTAATGAAAAACTGTTTTTT.

This rearrangement joins TRBV6-4 to TRBJ1-2; no clear D gene. There are 11 residues in the CDR3. Germline V CDR1 and CDR2: MRHNA, SNTAGT. The germline V and J ends were trimmed by 6 bases and 4 bases, with 6 bases remaining between them. In nucleotides, the CDR3 is TGTGCCAGCAGCGAGGGCTATGGCTACACCTTC. Protein: CASSEGYGYTF.

V and J are TRBV7-2 and TRBJ1-4, with D unclear. CDR1 SGHTA and CDR2 FQGNSA come from the germline V gene. The CDR3 totals 14 residues. Trimming removed 5 bases at V and 7 bases at J, with 14 bases between. The CDR3 protein is CASSPYGRGEKLFF. In nucleotides, the CDR3 is TGTGCCAGCAGCCCCTATGGACGGGGTGAAAAACTGTTTTTT. Full variable domain (outside the CDR3, taken from reference TRBV7-2 and TRBJ1-4): GAGVSQSPSNKVTEKGKDVELRCDPISGHTALYWYRQSLGQGLEFLIYFQGNSAPDKSGLPSDRFSAERTGGSVSTLTIQRTQQEDSAVYLCASSPYGRGEKLFFGSGTQLSVL.

This rearrangement joins TRBV19 to TRBJ2-3; 8 bases are a match to TRBD1. Germline lookup yields CDR1 LNHDA and CDR2 SQIVND (reference sequence). This CDR3 spans 17 amino acids. V shed 4 bases and J 2 bases; nucleotides not matched to a gene: 11. The CDR3 reads CASSRRGQGSYTDTQYF. CDR3 DNA sequence: TGTGCCAGTAGTAGACGAGGACAGGGAAGTTACACAGATACGCAGTATTTT.

This rearrangement joins TRBV7-2 to TRBJ1-5, with 7 bases aligning to TRBD1. The CDR3 is made up of 14 amino acids. In germline, CDR1 is SGHTA, CDR2 FQGNSA. The junction had 3 bases not matched to a gene; V was cut back by 4 bases and J by 3 bases. The CDR3, as DNA: TGTGCCAGCAGCTCCGGGACAGACAATCAGCCCCAGCATTTT. It yields the protein CASSSGTDNQPQHF.

Turning to this clone: Other DNA sequences within the sample encode an identical CDR3. The chain employs TRBV7-2 and TRBJ2-1; TRBD2 is a possible D gene (6 bases). CDR3 length: 13 residues. V dropped 5 bases and J dropped 7 bases, with 12 bases sitting between them. Germline CDR1 is SGHTA and CDR2 is FQGNSA. CDR3 protein: CASSLGGGNEQFF. The CDR3 DNA is TGTGCCAGCAGCCTAGGTGGGGGGAATGAGCAGTTCTTC.

The rearrangement uses TRBV7-2 and TRBJ1-5; 8 nucleotides line up with TRBD1. The length of the CDR3 is 18 residues. Germline lookup yields CDR1 SGHTA and CDR2 FQGNSA. With 2 bases clipped from V and 6 bases from J, the junction kept 15 bases outside the gene matches. CDR3 in amino acids: CASSLYRGGQGAIQPQHF. In DNA, the CDR3 is TGTGCCAGCAGCTTATATCGAGGGGGGCAGGGGGCGATTCAGCCCCAGCATTTT.

The chain recombines TRBV29-1 with TRBJ2-2, with D possibly being TRBD2 (6 bases). Germline loops: CDR1 SQVTM, CDR2 ANQGSEA. The CDR3 contains 14 residues. V was pared by 4 bases and J by 5 bases, with 14 bases between. Here the CDR3 reads CSVGPFGGTGELFF. The CDR3 DNA is TGCAGCGTTGGTCCGTTCGGGGGTACCGGGGAGCTGTTTTTT.

The CDR3 loop reads CSARYLDEQFF. The DNA for the CDR3 is TGCAGTGCTAGATACCTAGATGAGCAGTTCTTC. V and J are TRBV20-1 and TRBJ2-1, with D uncertain. Germline CDR1 and CDR2: DFQATT and SNEGSKA (reference sequence). Between the trimmed V and J ends, which lost 2 bases and 8 bases, there was a span of 7 bases. This CDR3 contains 11 residues.

The chain carries TRBV28 and TRBJ1-2, with 9 bases that match TRBD1. V dropped 8 bases and J dropped 2; count of bases not matched to a gene: 6. The V gene's germline CDR1 is MDHEN and CDR2 SYDVKM. CDR3 length: 14 residues. The CDR3 loop is CASGGQGINYGYTF. The CDR3 bases are TGTGCCAGCGGTGGACAGGGGATAAACTATGGCTACACCTTC.

The genes are TRBV28 and TRBJ1-5; D gene ambiguous. V was shortened by 5 bases and J by 3 bases, with 5 bases between the two germline ends. CDR3 length: 12 amino acids. CDR1 is MDHEN and CDR2 is SYDVKM in the germline V gene. CDR3: CASSPSNQPQHF. The CDR3 DNA reads TGTGCCAGCAGTCCGTCCAATCAGCCCCAGCATTTT. Full variable domain (missing parts from reference TRBV28 and TRBJ1-5): DVKVTQSSRYLVKRTGEKVFLECVQDMDHENMFWYRQDPGLGLRLIYFSYDVKMKEKGDIPEGYSVSREKKERFSLILESASTNQTSMYLCASSPSNQPQHFGDGTRLSIL.